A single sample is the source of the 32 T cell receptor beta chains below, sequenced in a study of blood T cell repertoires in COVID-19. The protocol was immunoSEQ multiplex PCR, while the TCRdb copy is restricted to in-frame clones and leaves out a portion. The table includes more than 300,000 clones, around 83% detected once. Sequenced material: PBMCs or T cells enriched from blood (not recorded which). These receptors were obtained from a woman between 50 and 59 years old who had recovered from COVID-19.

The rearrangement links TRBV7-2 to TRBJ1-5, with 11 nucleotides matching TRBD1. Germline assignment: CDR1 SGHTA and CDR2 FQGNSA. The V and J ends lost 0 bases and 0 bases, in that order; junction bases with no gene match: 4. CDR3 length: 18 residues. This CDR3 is CASSLAGQGGYSNQPQHF. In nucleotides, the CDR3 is TGTGCCAGCAGCTTAGCGGGACAGGGGGGTTATAGCAATCAGCCCCAGCATTTT.

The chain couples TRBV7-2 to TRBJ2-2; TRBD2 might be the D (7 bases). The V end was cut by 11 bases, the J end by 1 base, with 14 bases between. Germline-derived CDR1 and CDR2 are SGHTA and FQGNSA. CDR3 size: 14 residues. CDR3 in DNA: TGTGCCGGGGGGGCTAGCGGGAACACCGGGGAGCTGTTTTTT. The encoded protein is CAGGASGNTGELFF.

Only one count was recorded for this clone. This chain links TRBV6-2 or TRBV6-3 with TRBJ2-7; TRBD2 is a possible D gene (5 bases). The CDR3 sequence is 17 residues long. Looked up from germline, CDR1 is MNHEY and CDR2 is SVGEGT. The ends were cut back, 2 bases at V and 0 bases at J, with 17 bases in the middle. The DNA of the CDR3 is TGTGCCAGCAGTTACCTTCCCGGGGATTCGAGCTCCTACGAGCAGTACTTC. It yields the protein CASSYLPGDSSSYEQYF.

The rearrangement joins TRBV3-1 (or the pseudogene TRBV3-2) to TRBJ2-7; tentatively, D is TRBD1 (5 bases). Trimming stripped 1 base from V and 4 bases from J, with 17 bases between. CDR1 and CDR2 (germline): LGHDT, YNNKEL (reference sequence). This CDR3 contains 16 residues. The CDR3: CASSQGLGLPTYEQYF. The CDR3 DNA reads TGTGCCAGCAGCCAAGGGCTGGGGCTCCCCACGTACGAGCAGTACTTC.

The CDR3 sequence is CASSGGAGEKLFF. The CDR3 DNA is TGTGCCAGTAGTGGGGGGGCCGGGGAAAAACTGTTTTTT. V is TRBV19 and J is TRBJ1-4; possibly TRBD1 for D (6 bases). The V and J ends lost 5 bases and 8 bases respectively, with 12 bases between them. From germline, CDR1 is LNHDA and CDR2 SQIVND (reference sequence). This CDR3 has 13 amino acids.

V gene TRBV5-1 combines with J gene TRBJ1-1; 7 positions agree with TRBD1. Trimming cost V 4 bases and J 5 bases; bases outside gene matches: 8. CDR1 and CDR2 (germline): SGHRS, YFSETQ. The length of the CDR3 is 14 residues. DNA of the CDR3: TGCGCCAGCAGCCCGGGACAGATAGGGACTGAAGCTTTCTTT. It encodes CASSPGQIGTEAFF.

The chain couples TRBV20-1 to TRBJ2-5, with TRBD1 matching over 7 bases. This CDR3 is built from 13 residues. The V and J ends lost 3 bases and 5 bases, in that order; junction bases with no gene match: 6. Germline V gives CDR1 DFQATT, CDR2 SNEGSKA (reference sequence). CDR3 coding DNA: TGCAGTGCTAGTAGGCAGGGGGTGGAGACCCAGTACTTC. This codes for CSASRQGVETQYF.

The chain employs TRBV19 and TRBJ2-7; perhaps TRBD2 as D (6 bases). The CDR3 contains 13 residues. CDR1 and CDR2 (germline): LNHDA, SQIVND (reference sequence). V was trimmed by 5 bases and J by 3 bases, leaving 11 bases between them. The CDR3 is CASSAGTDYEQYF. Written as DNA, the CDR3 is TGTGCCAGTAGTGCAGGGACTGACTACGAGCAGTACTTC.

CDR3 loop: CSVGPAGYYHEQFF. CDR3 in DNA: TGCAGCGTCGGACCTGCGGGATATTACCATGAGCAGTTCTTC. This rearrangement joins TRBV29-1 to TRBJ2-1; D might be TRBD2 (6 bases). From germline, CDR1 is SQVTM and CDR2 ANQGSEA. The CDR3 is 14 amino acids. Trimming shortened V by 6 bases and J by 8 bases, and 20 bases separated the two germline ends.

The CDR3 here is CAWLGDWGGIEQFF. In DNA, the CDR3 is TGTGCCTGGCTTGGAGATTGGGGGGGGATTGAGCAGTTCTTC. The rearrangement uses TRBV30 and TRBJ2-1; 7 positions match TRBD2. V dropped 5 bases and J dropped 9; count of bases not matched to a gene: 13. Germline CDR1 is GTSNPN and CDR2 is SVGIG (reference sequence). The CDR3 has 14 amino acids. The full variable domain, completed using reference TRBV30 and TRBJ2-1, is SQTIHQWPATLVQPVGSPLSLECTVEGTSNPNLYWYRQAAGRGLQLLFYSVGIGQISSEVPQNLSASRPQDRQFILSSKKLLLSDSGFYLCAWLGDWGGIEQFFGPGTRLTVL.

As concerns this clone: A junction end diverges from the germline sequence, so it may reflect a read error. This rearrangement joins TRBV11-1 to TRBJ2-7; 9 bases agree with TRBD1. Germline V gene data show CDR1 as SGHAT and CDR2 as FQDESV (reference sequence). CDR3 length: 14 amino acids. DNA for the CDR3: TGTGCCAGCAGCCAACCGGGGACAGGGTCCATTGTCGACTTC. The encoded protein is CASSQPGTGSIVDF.

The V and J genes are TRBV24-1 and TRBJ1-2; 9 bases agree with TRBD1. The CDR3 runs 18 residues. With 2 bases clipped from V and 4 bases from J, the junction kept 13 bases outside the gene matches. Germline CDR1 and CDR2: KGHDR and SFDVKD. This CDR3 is CATSDYPDLGQGGYGYTF. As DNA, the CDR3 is TGTGCCACCAGTGATTACCCCGACTTGGGACAGGGTGGCTATGGCTACACCTTC.

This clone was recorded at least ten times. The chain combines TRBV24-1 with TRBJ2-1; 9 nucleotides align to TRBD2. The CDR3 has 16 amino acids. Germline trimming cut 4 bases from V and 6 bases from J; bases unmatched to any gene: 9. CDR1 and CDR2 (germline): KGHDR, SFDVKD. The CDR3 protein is CATSDPLAGYGNEQFF. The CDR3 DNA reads TGTGCCACCAGTGACCCGCTAGCGGGGTATGGCAATGAGCAGTTCTTC.

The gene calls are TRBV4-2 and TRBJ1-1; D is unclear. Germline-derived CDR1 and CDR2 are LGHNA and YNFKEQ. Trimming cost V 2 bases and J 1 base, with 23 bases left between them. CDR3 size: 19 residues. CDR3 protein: CASSQPANAHVRANTEAFF. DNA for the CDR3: TGTGCCAGCAGCCAACCTGCGAACGCCCACGTGAGGGCGAACACTGAAGCTTTCTTT.

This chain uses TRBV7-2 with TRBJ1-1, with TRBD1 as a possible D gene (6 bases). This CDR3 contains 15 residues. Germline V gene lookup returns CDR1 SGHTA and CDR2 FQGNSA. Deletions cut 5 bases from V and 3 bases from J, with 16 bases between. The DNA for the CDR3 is TGTGCCAGCAGCCCCTATACTACAGGGTACACTGAAGCTTTCTTT. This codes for CASSPYTTGYTEAFF.

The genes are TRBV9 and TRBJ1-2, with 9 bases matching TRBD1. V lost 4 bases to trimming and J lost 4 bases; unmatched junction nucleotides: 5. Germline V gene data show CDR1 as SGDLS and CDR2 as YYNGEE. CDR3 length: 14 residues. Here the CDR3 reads CASSSDRGGYGYTF. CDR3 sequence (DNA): TGTGCCAGCAGCTCGGACAGGGGCGGCTATGGCTACACCTTC.

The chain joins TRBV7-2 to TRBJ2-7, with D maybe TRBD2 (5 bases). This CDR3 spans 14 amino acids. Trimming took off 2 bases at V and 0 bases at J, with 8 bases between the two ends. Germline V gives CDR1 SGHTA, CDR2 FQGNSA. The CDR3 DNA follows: TGTGCCAGCAGCTTACCGGGAAGCTCCTACGAGCAGTACTTC. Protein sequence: CASSLPGSSYEQYF.

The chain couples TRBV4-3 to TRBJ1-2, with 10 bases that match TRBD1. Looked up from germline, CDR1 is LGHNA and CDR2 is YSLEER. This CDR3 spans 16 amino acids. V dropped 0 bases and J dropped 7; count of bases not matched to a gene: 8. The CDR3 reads CASSQDRGTGAGGYTF. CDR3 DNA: TGCGCCAGCAGCCAAGATCGTGGGACAGGGGCAGGTGGCTACACCTTC.

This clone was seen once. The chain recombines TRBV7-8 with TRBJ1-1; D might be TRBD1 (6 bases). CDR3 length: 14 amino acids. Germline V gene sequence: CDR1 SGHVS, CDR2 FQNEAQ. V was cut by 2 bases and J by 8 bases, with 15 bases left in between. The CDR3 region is CASSLQGQWSEAFF. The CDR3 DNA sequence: TGTGCCAGCAGCTTACAGGGGCAATGGTCGGAAGCTTTCTTT.

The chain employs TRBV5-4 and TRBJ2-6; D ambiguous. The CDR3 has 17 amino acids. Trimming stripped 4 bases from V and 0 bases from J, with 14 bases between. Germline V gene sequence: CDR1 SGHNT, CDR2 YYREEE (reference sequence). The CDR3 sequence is CASSPLLESSGANVLTF. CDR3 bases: TGTGCCAGCAGCCCCCTATTGGAGAGCTCTGGGGCCAACGTCCTGACTTTC.

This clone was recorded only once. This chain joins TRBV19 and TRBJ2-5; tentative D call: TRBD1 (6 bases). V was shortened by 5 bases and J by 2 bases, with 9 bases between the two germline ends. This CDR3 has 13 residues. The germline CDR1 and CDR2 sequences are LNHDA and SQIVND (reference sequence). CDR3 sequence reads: CASSQGQQETQYF. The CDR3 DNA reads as TGTGCCAGTAGTCAAGGACAGCAAGAGACCCAGTACTTC. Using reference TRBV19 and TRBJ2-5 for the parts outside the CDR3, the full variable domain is DGGITQSPKYLFRKEGQNVTLSCEQNLNHDAMYWYRQDPGQGLRLIYYSQIVNDFQKGDIAEGYSVSREKKESFPLTVTSAQKNPTAFYLCASSQGQQETQYFGPGTRLLVL.

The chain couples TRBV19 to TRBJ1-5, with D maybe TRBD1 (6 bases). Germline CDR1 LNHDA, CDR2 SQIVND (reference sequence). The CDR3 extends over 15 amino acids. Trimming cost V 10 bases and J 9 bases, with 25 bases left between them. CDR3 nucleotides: TGTGCCACCCACCCTCCCGGGGGGCACGAGGCGCCCCAGCATTTT. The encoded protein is CATHPPGGHEAPQHF.

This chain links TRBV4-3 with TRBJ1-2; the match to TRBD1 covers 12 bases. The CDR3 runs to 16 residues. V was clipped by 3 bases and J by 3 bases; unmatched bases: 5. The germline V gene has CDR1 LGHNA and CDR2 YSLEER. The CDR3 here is CASSQGTGGRDYGYTF. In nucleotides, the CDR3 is TGCGCCAGCAGCCAGGGGACAGGGGGCCGAGACTATGGCTACACCTTC.

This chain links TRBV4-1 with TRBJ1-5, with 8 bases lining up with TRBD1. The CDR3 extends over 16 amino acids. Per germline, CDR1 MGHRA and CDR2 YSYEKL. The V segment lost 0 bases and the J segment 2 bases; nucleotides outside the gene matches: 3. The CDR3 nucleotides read TGCGCCAGCAGCCAAGATGGGGGACAGGGCAATCAGCCCCAGCATTTT. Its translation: CASSQDGGQGNQPQHF.

In DNA form, the CDR3 reads TGTGCCAGTAGTTCCGGACAGAGAAGGATGAACACTGAAGCTTTCTTT. The encoded protein is CASSSGQRRMNTEAFF. V is TRBV19 and J is TRBJ1-1, with D possibly matching TRBD1 (6 bases). The CDR3 totals 16 residues. CDR1 is LNHDA, CDR2 SQIVND, per germline (reference sequence). V was pared by 5 bases and J by 0 bases, with 16 bases between.

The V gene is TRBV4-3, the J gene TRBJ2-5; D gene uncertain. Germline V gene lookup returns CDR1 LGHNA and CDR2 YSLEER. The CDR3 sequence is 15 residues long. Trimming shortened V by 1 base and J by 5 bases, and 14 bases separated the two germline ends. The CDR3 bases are TGCGCCAGCAGCCAAGGTCATGGATCGCGGGAGACCCAGTACTTC. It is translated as CASSQGHGSRETQYF.

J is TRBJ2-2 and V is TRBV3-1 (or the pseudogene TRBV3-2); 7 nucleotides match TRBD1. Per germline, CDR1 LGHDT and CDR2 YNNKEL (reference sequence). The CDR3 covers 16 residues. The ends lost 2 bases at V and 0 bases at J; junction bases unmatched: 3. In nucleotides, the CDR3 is TGTGCCAGCAGCCAAACAGGGGCCTCGAACACCGGGGAGCTGTTTTTT. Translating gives CASSQTGASNTGELFF.

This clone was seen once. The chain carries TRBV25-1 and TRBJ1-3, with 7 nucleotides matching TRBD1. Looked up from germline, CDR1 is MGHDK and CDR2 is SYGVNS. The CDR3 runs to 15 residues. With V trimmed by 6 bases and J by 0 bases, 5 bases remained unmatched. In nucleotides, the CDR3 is TGTGCCAGCAGCGGGGGACAGTCCTCTGGAAACACCATATATTTT. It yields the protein CASSGGQSSGNTIYF.

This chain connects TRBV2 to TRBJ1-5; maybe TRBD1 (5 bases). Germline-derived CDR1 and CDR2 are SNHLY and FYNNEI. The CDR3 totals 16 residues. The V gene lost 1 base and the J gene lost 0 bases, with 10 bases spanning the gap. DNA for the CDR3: TGTGCCAGCAGTGAAGGGGGGGTGTATAGCAATCAGCCCCAGCATTTT. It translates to CASSEGGVYSNQPQHF.

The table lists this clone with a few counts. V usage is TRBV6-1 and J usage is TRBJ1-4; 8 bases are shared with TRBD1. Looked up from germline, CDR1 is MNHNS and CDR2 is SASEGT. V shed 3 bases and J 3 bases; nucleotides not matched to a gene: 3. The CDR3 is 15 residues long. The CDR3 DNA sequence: TGTGCCAGCAGTGATGGGACAGGCTCTAATGAAAAACTGTTTTTT. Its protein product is CASSDGTGSNEKLFF.

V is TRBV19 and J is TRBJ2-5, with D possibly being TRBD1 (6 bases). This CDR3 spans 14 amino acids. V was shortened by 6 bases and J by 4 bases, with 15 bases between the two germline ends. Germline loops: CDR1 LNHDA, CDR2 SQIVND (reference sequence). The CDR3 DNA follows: TGTGCCAGTAGACACACAGGGACGGGAGAGACCCAGTACTTC. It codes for CASRHTGTGETQYF.

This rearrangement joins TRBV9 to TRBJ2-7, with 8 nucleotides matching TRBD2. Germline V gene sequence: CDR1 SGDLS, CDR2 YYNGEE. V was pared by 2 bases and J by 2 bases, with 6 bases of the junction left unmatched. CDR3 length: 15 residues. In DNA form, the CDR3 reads TGTGCCAGCAGCGTCGGGACTAGTTCAACCTACGAGCAGTACTTC. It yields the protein CASSVGTSSTYEQYF.